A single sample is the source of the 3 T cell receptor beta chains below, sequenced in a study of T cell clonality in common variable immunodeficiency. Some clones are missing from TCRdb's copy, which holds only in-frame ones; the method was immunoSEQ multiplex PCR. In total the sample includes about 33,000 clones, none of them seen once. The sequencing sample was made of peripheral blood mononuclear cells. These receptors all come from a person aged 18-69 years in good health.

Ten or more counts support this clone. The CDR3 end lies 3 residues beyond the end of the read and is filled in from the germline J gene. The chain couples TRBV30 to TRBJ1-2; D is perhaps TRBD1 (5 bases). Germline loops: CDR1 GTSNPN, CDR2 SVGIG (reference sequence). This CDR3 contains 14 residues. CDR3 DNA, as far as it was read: TGTGCCTGGAGCCCCACCGGGGGGGAGGGGGGC. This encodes CAWSPTGGEGG. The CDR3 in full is CAWSPTGGEGGYTF. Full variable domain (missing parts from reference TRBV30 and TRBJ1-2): SQTIHQWPATLVQPVGSPLSLECTVEGTSNPNLYWYRQAAGRGLQLLFYSVGIGQISSEVPQNLSASRPQDRQFILSSKKLLLSDSGFYLCAWSPTGGEGGYTFGSGTRLTVV.

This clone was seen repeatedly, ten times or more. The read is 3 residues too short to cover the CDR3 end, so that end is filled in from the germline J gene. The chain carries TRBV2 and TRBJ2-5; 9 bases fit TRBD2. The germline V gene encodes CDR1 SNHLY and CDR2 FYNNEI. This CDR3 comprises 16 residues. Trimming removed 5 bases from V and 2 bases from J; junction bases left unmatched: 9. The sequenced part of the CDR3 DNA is TGTGCCAGCAGTCATTACCATAGCGGGAGTCAAGAGACC. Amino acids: CASSHYHSGSQET. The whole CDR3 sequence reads CASSHYHSGSQETQYF.

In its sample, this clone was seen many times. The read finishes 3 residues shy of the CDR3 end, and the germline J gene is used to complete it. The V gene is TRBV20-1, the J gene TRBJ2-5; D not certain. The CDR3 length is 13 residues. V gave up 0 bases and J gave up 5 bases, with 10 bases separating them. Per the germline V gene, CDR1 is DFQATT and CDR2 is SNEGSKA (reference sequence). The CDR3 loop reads CSARDPGMETQYF. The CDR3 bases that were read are TGCAGTGCTAGAGATCCGGGTATGGAGACC.